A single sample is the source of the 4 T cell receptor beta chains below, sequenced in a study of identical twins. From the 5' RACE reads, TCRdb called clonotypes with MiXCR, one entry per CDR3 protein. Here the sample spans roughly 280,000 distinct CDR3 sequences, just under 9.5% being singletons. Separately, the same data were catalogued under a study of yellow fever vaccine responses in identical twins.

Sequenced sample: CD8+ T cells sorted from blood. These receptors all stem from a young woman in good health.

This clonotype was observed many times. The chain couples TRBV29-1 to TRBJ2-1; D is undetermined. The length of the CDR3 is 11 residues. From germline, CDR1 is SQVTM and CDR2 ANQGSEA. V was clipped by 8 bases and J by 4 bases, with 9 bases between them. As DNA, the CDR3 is TGCAGCCCGATCCAATACAATGAGCAGTTCTTC. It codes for CSPIQYNEQFF.

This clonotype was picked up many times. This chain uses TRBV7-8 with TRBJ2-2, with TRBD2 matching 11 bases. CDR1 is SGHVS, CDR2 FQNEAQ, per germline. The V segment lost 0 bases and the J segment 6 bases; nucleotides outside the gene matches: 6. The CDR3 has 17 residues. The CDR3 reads CASSLAPTSGESGELFF. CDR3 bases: TGTGCCAGCAGCTTAGCGCCGACTAGCGGGGAGTCCGGGGAGCTGTTTTTT.

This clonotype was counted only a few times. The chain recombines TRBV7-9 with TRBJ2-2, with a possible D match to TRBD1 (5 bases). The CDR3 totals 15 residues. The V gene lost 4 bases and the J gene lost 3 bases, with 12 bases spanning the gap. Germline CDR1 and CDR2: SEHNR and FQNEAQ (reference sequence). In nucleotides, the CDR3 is TGTGCCAGCAGCTCCACTGACAGTTACACCGGGGAGCTGTTTTTT. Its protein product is CASSSTDSYTGELFF.

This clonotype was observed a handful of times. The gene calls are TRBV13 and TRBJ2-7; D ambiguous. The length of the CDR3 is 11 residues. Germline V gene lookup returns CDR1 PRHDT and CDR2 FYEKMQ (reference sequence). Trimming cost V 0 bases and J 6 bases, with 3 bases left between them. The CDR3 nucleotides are TGTGCCAGCAGCTTAGGAGCCGAGCAGTACTTC. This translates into CASSLGAEQYF.